This TCR beta chain was identified during a study of blood T cells in healthy people across ages. Then a second PCR, running about 6 to 12 cycles, was carried out with a sample-barcoded 5' primer and a J-beta primer mix. One entry per CDR3 protein results from TCRdb running MiXCR on the 5' RACE reads. The profile shows under 1,100,000 distinct CDR3 sequences, under 30% of them singletons. Drawing of peripheral blood yielded roughly 10 milliliters from each donor. This CDR3 is 18 amino acids long. From germline, CDR1 is SGHVS and CDR2 FNYEAQ. V lost 3 bases to trimming and J lost 3 bases; unmatched junction nucleotides: 14. Another study also made use of these data, one on T cells of mothers and their children. This second report adds: Samples were obtained from three healthy Caucasian mothers and their six children. RNA that had been extracted went wholly into cDNA synthesis, at about 1.5 ug per 15 ul.

The sample was blood. The source is a girl aged 2-10 years in good health. The chain carries TRBV7-6 and TRBJ2-7, with 10 bases matching TRBD2. CDR3 sequence reads: CASSLLLAGNQPDYEQYF. Written as DNA, the CDR3 is TGTGCCAGCAGCTTGTTACTAGCGGGGAACCAACCTGACTACGAGCAGTACTTC.